This entry lists 20 T cell receptor beta chains sequenced from one sample in a study of blood T cell repertoires in COVID-19. TCRdb keeps only in-frame clones here, not all; method: immunoSEQ multiplex PCR. The data contain 80,000 to 130,000 clones, roughly 92% of them singletons. Input material: peripheral blood. The receptors derive from an older man with acute or convalescent COVID-19.

This clone was seen a few times. J is TRBJ2-5 and V is TRBV5-4; TRBD2 is a possible D gene (6 bases). The V end lost 4 bases, the J end lost 1 base, and 14 bases lay between the germline ends. Germline CDR1 SGHNT, CDR2 YYREEE (reference sequence). There are 15 residues in the CDR3. CDR3 nucleotide sequence: TGTGCCAGCAGCCTCGCCACGGGAGCCCAAGAGACCCAGTACTTC. It encodes CASSLATGAQETQYF.

For this clone: Sequence at one end of the junction differs from germline and may be a read error. V and J are TRBV28 and TRBJ2-7; 7 bases agree with TRBD2. Germline V gene lookup returns CDR1 MDHEN and CDR2 SYDVKM. The CDR3 loop spans 12 amino acids. The DNA of the CDR3 is TGTGCCAGCAGCAACGGACTAAGCGGGAAGGAATTC. Protein sequence: CASSNGLSGKEF.

This rearrangement joins TRBV10-1 to TRBJ2-3; 9 bases are shared with TRBD2. The germline CDR1 and CDR2 sequences are WNHNN and SYGVQD (reference sequence). Unmatched junction bases numbered 7, after V lost 4 bases and J lost 5 bases. The CDR3 sequence is 15 residues long. CDR3 in DNA: TGCGCCAGCAGTGCTGAGCGGGGGGTGAAAGATACGCAGTATTTT. It yields the protein CASSAERGVKDTQYF.

This rearrangement joins TRBV5-1 to TRBJ2-4, with D uncertain. The germline V gene has CDR1 SGHRS and CDR2 YFSETQ. Deletions cut 5 bases from V and 1 base from J, with 10 bases between. The CDR3 has 14 amino acids. Here the CDR3 DNA reads TGCGCCAGCAGACAGACCGACGCCAAAAACATTCAGTACTTC. Translation gives CASRQTDAKNIQYF.

This clone was seen once. The chain joins TRBV19 to TRBJ1-5; 7 bases match TRBD1. Looked up from germline, CDR1 is LNHDA and CDR2 is SQIVND (reference sequence). This CDR3 is built from 16 residues. V gave up 7 bases and J gave up 4 bases; unmatched junction bases: 13. The CDR3 loop reads CASTWDSPEVNQPQHF. The CDR3 DNA sequence: TGTGCCAGTACTTGGGACAGCCCGGAGGTAAATCAGCCCCAGCATTTT.

This clone was observed once. The CDR3 nucleotides are TGTGCCAGTACCCCGAGCGTCGGCTCCTACGAGCAGTACTTC. This encodes CASTPSVGSYEQYF. This chain joins TRBV19 and TRBJ2-7; D is unresolved. Trimming took off 7 bases at V and 0 bases at J, with 13 bases between the two ends. From germline, CDR1 is LNHDA and CDR2 SQIVND (reference sequence). The CDR3 is 14 residues long.

CDR3 loop: CASTRDRGLNSPLHF. CDR3 in DNA: TGCGCCAGCACCCGGGACAGGGGGCTTAATTCACCCCTCCACTTT. J is TRBJ1-6 and V is TRBV10-1; TRBD1 matches 12 bases. Germline V gene lookup returns CDR1 WNHNN and CDR2 SYGVQD (reference sequence). The CDR3 length is 15 residues. J gave up 6 bases and V 7 bases, and 4 bases lay outside the gene matches.

This chain uses TRBV2 with TRBJ2-1, with 14 bases that match TRBD2. Trimming cost V 5 bases and J 0 bases; bases outside gene matches: 9. The CDR3 loop spans 19 amino acids. The germline V gene encodes CDR1 SNHLY and CDR2 FYNNEI. CDR3 sequence (DNA): TGTGCCAGCAGTCCGGGACTAGCGGGAGCGTTAAGCTCCTACAATGAGCAGTTCTTC. It translates to CASSPGLAGALSSYNEQFF. Full variable domain (outside the CDR3, taken from reference TRBV2 and TRBJ2-1): EPEVTQTPSHQVTQMGQEVILRCVPISNHLYFYWYRQILGQKVEFLVSFYNNEISEKSEIFDDQFSVERPDGSNFTLKIRSTKLEDSAMYFCASSPGLAGALSSYNEQFFGPGTRLTVL.

Note on this clone: The germline gene is not matched at one end of the junction; a read error may be the cause. The CDR3 loop reads CASREAGLSYEQYF. The CDR3 nucleotides are TGTGCCAGCAGGGAAGCGGGCCTCTCCTACGAGCAGTACTTC. The V gene is TRBV6-1, the J gene TRBJ2-7; tentative D call: TRBD2 (6 bases). This CDR3 is 14 amino acids long. Germline assignment: CDR1 MNHNS and CDR2 SASEGT.

J is TRBJ2-7 and V is TRBV6-5; TRBD2 agrees at 8 bases. The CDR3 loop spans 14 amino acids. Germline CDR1 reads MNHEY; CDR2 reads SVGAGI. Trimming took 7 bases from V and 3 from J; bases not matched to a gene: 8. In DNA form, the CDR3 reads TGTGCCAGCAAAACTAGCGGAGCCTTCTACGAGCAGTACTTC. It codes for CASKTSGAFYEQYF.

The rearrangement uses TRBV6-4 and TRBJ1-5, with D perhaps TRBD1 (5 bases). This CDR3 contains 13 residues. V lost 4 bases and J 3 bases, leaving 7 bases between the germline ends. Germline CDR1 reads MRHNA; CDR2 reads SNTAGT. In DNA, the CDR3 is TGTGCCAGCAGTGCAGGGCCCAATCAGCCCCAGCATTTT. Its protein product is CASSAGPNQPQHF.

Written as DNA, the CDR3 is TGTGCCAGCAGTTACGCAAGGGGGCTTCAGCCCCAGCATTTT. Residues: CASSYARGLQPQHF. V gene TRBV6-2 or TRBV6-3 combines with J gene TRBJ1-5, with 7 bases that match TRBD1. Losses at the gene ends were 2 bases for V and 6 bases for J; bases not matched to a gene: 4. The CDR3 contains 14 residues. Germline loops: CDR1 MNHEY, CDR2 SVGEGT.

The V and J genes are TRBV18 and TRBJ1-2; no reliable D call. The CDR3 contains 12 residues. Germline V lookup: CDR1 KGHSH, CDR2 LQKENI. Trimming removed 3 bases from V and 7 bases from J, with 9 bases in between. The CDR3 sequence: CASSPGPGGYTF. CDR3 sequence (DNA): TGTGCCAGCTCACCTGGCCCGGGTGGCTACACCTTC.

V gene TRBV19 combines with J gene TRBJ2-3; D unclear. Between the trimmed V and J ends, which lost 5 bases and 5 bases, there was a span of 8 bases. CDR1 is LNHDA and CDR2 is SQIVND in the germline V gene (reference sequence). The CDR3 contains 12 residues. CDR3 in amino acids: CASSDQRDTQYF. In DNA form, the CDR3 reads TGTGCCAGTAGTGACCAGCGAGATACGCAGTATTTT.

The chain is built from TRBV6-5 and TRBJ1-5; tentatively, D is TRBD1 (5 bases). This CDR3 comprises 13 residues. Germline CDR1 reads MNHEY; CDR2 reads SVGAGI. Trimming shortened V by 2 bases and J by 4 bases, and 6 bases separated the two germline ends. The CDR3 loop reads CASSYRGNQPQHF. For the CDR3, the DNA is TGTGCCAGCAGTTACCGGGGGAATCAGCCCCAGCATTTT.

V and J are TRBV3-1 (or the pseudogene TRBV3-2) and TRBJ1-6; TRBD1 might be the D (5 bases). Germline CDR1 LGHDT, CDR2 YNNKEL (reference sequence). This CDR3 has 16 residues. V shed 4 bases and J shed 8 bases, with 18 bases lying between them. The CDR3 protein is CASSRRGIGGYSPLHF. Written as DNA, the CDR3 is TGTGCCAGCAGCCGAAGAGGGATCGGGGGGTATTCACCCCTCCACTTT.

This clone was picked up a small number of times. The chain couples TRBV6-2 or TRBV6-3 to TRBJ2-6; 8 bases match TRBD1. The CDR3 is made up of 18 amino acids. After removal of 5 bases from V and 2 bases from J, the junction contained 11 bases not matched to a gene. Germline values: CDR1 MNHEY, CDR2 SVGEGT. The chain's CDR3 is CASSPLTGALAGANVLTF. The CDR3 bases are TGTGCCAGCAGTCCCCTGACAGGGGCGTTGGCTGGGGCCAACGTCCTGACTTTC.

This sequence joins TRBV30 and TRBJ1-2; D unclear. V was shortened by 2 bases and J by 2 bases, with 3 bases between the two germline ends. This CDR3 is built from 11 residues. CDR1 and CDR2 (germline): GTSNPN, SVGIG (reference sequence). The CDR3 DNA follows: TGTGCCTGGAGTCAAAACTATGGCTACACCTTC. It translates to CAWSQNYGYTF.

This chain connects TRBV6-5 to TRBJ2-2, with D possibly being TRBD2 (6 bases). Trimming pared 7 bases from V and 2 bases from J, leaving 14 bases between. Looked up from germline, CDR1 is MNHEY and CDR2 is SVGAGI. The CDR3 runs to 15 residues. In DNA form, the CDR3 reads TGTGCCAGCAAACCTACGGGAGCCAACACCGGGGAGCTGTTTTTT. Its protein is CASKPTGANTGELFF.

DNA of the CDR3: TGTGCCTGGCGGCGGGGGCAGACAGATACGCAGTATTTT. Encoded protein: CAWRRGQTDTQYF. The J gene is TRBJ2-3, the V gene TRBV30, with D maybe TRBD2 (7 bases). The CDR3 sequence is 13 residues long. The germline V gene encodes CDR1 GTSNPN and CDR2 SVGIG (reference sequence). The V and J ends lost 5 bases and 3 bases respectively, with 12 bases between them.